This is a list of T cell receptor beta chains from one sample in a study of shared clonotypes between healthy human individuals. The assay was immunoSEQ multiplex PCR, and TCRdb's table has in-frame clones only and misses some. The table has some 1,100,000 clones, around 82% seen once. Material for sequencing was memory CD4+ T cells from PBMCs. The receptors come from a man aged 18 to 35 in good health. Some clones in this sample may be carry-over from other donors' samples. CDR3s include the opening cysteine and the closing phenylalanine or tryptophan. D genes are given only for firm matches. Size is omitted from some rows. Given values are once, few, many or a class for expanded clones.

size: .
J: TRBJ2-5
D: .
V: TRBV28
DNA: TGTGCCAGCAGTAGGACTTTACAAGAGACCCAGTACTTC
CDR3: CASSRTLQETQYF

size: .
J: TRBJ2-7
D: TRBD1
V: TRBV25-1
DNA: TGTGCCAGCAGTGAAAGTGGACAGGCTTACGAGCAGTACTTC
CDR3: CASSESGQAYEQYF

size: .
J: TRBJ2-7
D: .
V: TRBV14
DNA: TGTGCCAGCAGCCAATACACAGGGCCCTACGAGCAGTACTTC
CDR3: CASSQYTGPYEQYF

size: .
J: TRBJ2-3
D: TRBD1
V: TRBV18
DNA: TGTGCCAGCTCACCGAATACAGGGGCCGGGGACACAGATACGCAGTATTTT
CDR3: CASSPNTGAGDTDTQYF

size: .
J: TRBJ2-3
D: TRBD2
V: TRBV5-4
DNA: TGTGCCAGCAGCCCTGGTGGTGCTAGCGGAAGTTTAATGGATACGCAGTATTTT
CDR3: CASSPGGASGSLMDTQYF

size: .
J: TRBJ2-1
D: TRBD2
V: TRBV4-2
DNA: TGTGCCAGCAGCCAAGACCGGGCGGGAGCGGGGCAGTTCTTC
CDR3: CASSQDRAGAGQFF

size: once
J: TRBJ2-7
D: TRBD1
V: TRBV5-1
DNA: TGCGCCAGCAGCGGATACCATGACAGGGGTGCCTACGAGCAGTACTTC
CDR3: CASSGYHDRGAYEQYF

size: few
J: TRBJ2-7
D: .
V: TRBV4-2
DNA: TGTGCCAGCAGCCAAGAAGTTAAGGGCCATCCCTTAACCTACGAGCAGTACTTC
CDR3: CASSQEVKGHPLTYEQYF

size: .
J: TRBJ2-7
D: TRBD1
V: TRBV5-1
DNA: TGCGCCAGCAGACCCGGGACAGGGGGCCTCGAGCAGTACTTC
CDR3: CASRPGTGGLEQYF

size: .
J: TRBJ2-6
D: .
V: TRBV28
DNA: TGTGCCAGCAGTTTATTGGGGATACCCGGGGCCAACGTCCTGACTTTC
CDR3: CASSLLGIPGANVLTF

size: .
J: TRBJ2-3
D: TRBD2
V: TRBV29-1
DNA: TGCAGCGTTTACGGACTAGCGGGAGGGCCTGATACGCAGTATTTT
CDR3: CSVYGLAGGPDTQYF

size: .
J: TRBJ1-1
D: .
V: TRBV19
DNA: TGTGCCAGTAGTAGTGAGGGTTGGGCTGAAGCTTTCTTT
CDR3: CASSSEGWAEAFF

size: .
J: TRBJ1-4
D: TRBD1
V: TRBV2
DNA: TGTGCCAGCAGGGTACAGGGGTCTAATGAAAAACTGTTTTTT
CDR3: CASRVQGSNEKLFF

size: .
J: TRBJ2-1
D: .
V: TRBV5-4
DNA: TGTGCCAGCAGCTTGGACGGAAGCTCCTACAATGAGCAGTTCTTC
CDR3: CASSLDGSSYNEQFF

size: .
J: TRBJ2-5
D: .
V: TRBV18
DNA: TGTGCCAGCTCACCTTACGGGGGAGTCGACAGGAGCGAGACCCAGTACTTC
CDR3: CASSPYGGVDRSETQYF

size: many
J: TRBJ2-3
D: TRBD2
V: TRBV4-1
DNA: TGCGCCAGCAGCCGGCTAGGGACTAGCAGGGGTGGTACGCAGTATTTT
CDR3: CASSRLGTSRGGTQYF

size: .
J: TRBJ1-1
D: TRBD1
V: TRBV19
DNA: TGTGCCAGTAGTTTGACGACAGGGAAGAACACTGAAGCTTTCTTT
CDR3: CASSLTTGKNTEAFF